Listed below are T cell receptor beta chains from one sample, sequenced in a study of T cell repertoires in ileal Crohn's disease. Method: immunoSEQ multiplex PCR; TCRdb's copy keeps in-frame clones and lacks some. There are 9,500 to 15,000 clones in the sample; around three quarters occur only once, and 4.5% to 5.5% lies in the top ten. Sequencing used ileal tissue. The receptors were gathered from an adult with Crohn's disease. Each CDR3 is given with its conserved first and last residue. D genes are given only for firm matches. Clone size, where shown, is once, few, many, or a class for clones that have expanded.

d_gene: TRBD2
j_gene: TRBJ2-1
len: 15
v_gene: TRBV10-3
abundance: .
CDR3nt: TGTGCCATCAGTAGCGGGAGGCTCCCACGGGATGAGCAGTTCTTC
CDR3aa: CAISSGRLPRDEQFF

d_gene: .
j_gene: TRBJ2-3
len: 13
v_gene: TRBV11-3
abundance: .
CDR3nt: TGTGCCAGCAGCCCAGGATTTAGGGATACGCAGTATTTT
CDR3aa: CASSPGFRDTQYF

d_gene: TRBD1
j_gene: TRBJ1-2
len: 16
v_gene: TRBV5-4
abundance: .
CDR3nt: TGTGCCAGCAGCTTTCGACTCCGGGACAGGGGTTTCGGCTACACCTTC
CDR3aa: CASSFRLRDRGFGYTF

d_gene: TRBD1
j_gene: TRBJ1-6
len: 14
v_gene: TRBV7-2
abundance: .
CDR3nt: TGTGCCAGCAGCCCCACAGGGGGATCTTCACCCCTCCACTTT
CDR3aa: CASSPTGGSSPLHF

d_gene: TRBD2
j_gene: TRBJ2-1
len: 18
v_gene: TRBV4-1
abundance: .
CDR3nt: TGCGCCAGCAGCCAAGAAACCCTAGTTAGCGGGAGTAACAATGAGCAGTTCTTC
CDR3aa: CASSQETLVSGSNNEQFF

d_gene: TRBD1
j_gene: TRBJ1-6
len: 15
v_gene: TRBV7-9
abundance: .
CDR3nt: TGTGCCAGCAGCTCAATAGCCAGGGGGAATTCACCCCTCCACTTT
CDR3aa: CASSSIARGNSPLHF

d_gene: .
j_gene: TRBJ2-7
len: 12
v_gene: TRBV6-1
abundance: .
CDR3nt: TGTGCCACAATTACAGCAAATTGGGAGCAGTACTTC
CDR3aa: CATITANWEQYF

d_gene: TRBD1
j_gene: TRBJ1-1
len: 13
v_gene: TRBV5-1
abundance: .
CDR3nt: TGCGCCAGCAGCACTGACAGGGGCACTGAAGCTTTCTTT
CDR3aa: CASSTDRGTEAFF

d_gene: .
j_gene: TRBJ1-3
len: 13
v_gene: TRBV30
abundance: .
CDR3nt: TGTGCCTGGAGTCCAGGGTCTGGAAACACCATATATTTT
CDR3aa: CAWSPGSGNTIYF

d_gene: .
j_gene: TRBJ2-5
len: 14
v_gene: TRBV11-2
abundance: .
CDR3nt: TGTGCCAGCAGCTCAGACAGTTACCAAGAGACCCAGTACTTC
CDR3aa: CASSSDSYQETQYF

d_gene: TRBD1
j_gene: TRBJ2-7
len: 16
v_gene: TRBV7-9
abundance: .
CDR3nt: TGTGCCAGCAGCCCCCGGGCGGGACAGGGCGCCTACGAGCAGTACTTC
CDR3aa: CASSPRAGQGAYEQYF

d_gene: .
j_gene: TRBJ1-1
len: 16
v_gene: TRBV5-8
abundance: .
CDR3nt: TGTGCCAGCAGCTTGGTTAGCGGGGGCTGGAATACTGAAGCTTTCTTT
CDR3aa: CASSLVSGGWNTEAFF

d_gene: .
j_gene: TRBJ2-2
len: 13
v_gene: TRBV5-6
abundance: .
CDR3nt: TGTGCCAGCAGCCCCGGACAAGGCGAAGAGCTGTTTTTT
CDR3aa: CASSPGQGEELFF

d_gene: TRBD1
j_gene: TRBJ1-2
len: 13
v_gene: TRBV6-5
abundance: .
CDR3nt: TGTGCCAGCAGTTGGGGACAGGGAGATGGCTACACCTTC
CDR3aa: CASSWGQGDGYTF

d_gene: .
j_gene: TRBJ2-1
len: 16
v_gene: TRBV5-1
abundance: once
CDR3nt: TGCGCCAGCAGCTTGGTGTGGGGCAGCTCCTACAATGAGCAGTTCTTC
CDR3aa: CASSLVWGSSYNEQFF

d_gene: .
j_gene: TRBJ1-1
len: 14
v_gene: TRBV2
abundance: few
CDR3nt: TGTGCCAGCAGTGTCCTGGGCGGGCGCACTGAAGCTTTCTTT
CDR3aa: CASSVLGGRTEAFF

d_gene: .
j_gene: TRBJ1-4
len: 13
v_gene: TRBV28
abundance: .
CDR3nt: TGTGCCAGCAGAGCAGGGGTGGTTGAAAAACTGTTTTTT
CDR3aa: CASRAGVVEKLFF

d_gene: TRBD1
j_gene: TRBJ2-1
len: 15
v_gene: TRBV4-1
abundance: once
CDR3nt: TGCGCCAGCAGCGAAACGGGACAGGGTATGAATGAGCAGTTCTTC
CDR3aa: CASSETGQGMNEQFF

d_gene: .
j_gene: TRBJ2-7
len: 15
v_gene: TRBV11-3
abundance: .
CDR3nt: TGTGCCAGCAGCCCCAGGCAGGGGACAACCTACGAGCAGTACTTC
CDR3aa: CASSPRQGTTYEQYF

d_gene: .
j_gene: TRBJ2-2
len: 14
v_gene: TRBV6-1
abundance: .
CDR3nt: TGTGCCAGCAGAAAACTAGTCACCACCGGGGAGCTGTTTTTT
CDR3aa: CASRKLVTTGELFF

d_gene: TRBD2
j_gene: TRBJ2-1
len: 14
v_gene: TRBV6-5
abundance: .
CDR3nt: TGTGCCAGCAGTCCGGGGGGTGGAAACAATGAGCAGTTCTTC
CDR3aa: CASSPGGGNNEQFF

d_gene: .
j_gene: TRBJ1-5
len: 15
v_gene: TRBV2
abundance: .
CDR3nt: TGTGCCAGTAGGGAGGAAGGGGTTGGGAATCAGCCCCAGCATTTT
CDR3aa: CASREEGVGNQPQHF

d_gene: .
j_gene: TRBJ2-3
len: 14
v_gene: TRBV5-1
abundance: .
CDR3nt: TGCGCCAGCAGCTTCTCGGGGAGCACAGATACGCAGTATTTT
CDR3aa: CASSFSGSTDTQYF

d_gene: .
j_gene: TRBJ1-3
len: 14
v_gene: TRBV2
abundance: medium-sized
CDR3nt: TGTGCCAGCAGTGAGAACCAGGGTTGGTACACCATATATTTT
CDR3aa: CASSENQGWYTIYF

d_gene: TRBD1
j_gene: TRBJ2-7
len: 13
v_gene: TRBV27
abundance: .
CDR3nt: TGTGCCGGCAGTTTGGGACAGACCTACGAGCAGTACTTC
CDR3aa: CAGSLGQTYEQYF

d_gene: .
j_gene: TRBJ1-1
len: 13
v_gene: TRBV29-1
abundance: .
CDR3nt: TGCAGCTCCCAGAGGGCGGGGCACACTGAAGCTTTCTTT
CDR3aa: CSSQRAGHTEAFF

d_gene: TRBD2
j_gene: TRBJ2-7
len: 16
v_gene: TRBV4-1
abundance: few
CDR3nt: TGCGCCAGCAGCCACCTCGGGAGCGGGGGTGCCTACGAGCAGTACTTC
CDR3aa: CASSHLGSGGAYEQYF

d_gene: TRBD2
j_gene: TRBJ2-1
len: 16
v_gene: TRBV5-1
abundance: few
CDR3nt: TGCGCCAGCAGCTTGAGACCAGCGGGAGAAGACAATGAGCAGTTCTTC
CDR3aa: CASSLRPAGEDNEQFF

d_gene: .
j_gene: TRBJ1-2
len: 15
v_gene: TRBV27
abundance: .
CDR3nt: TGTGCCAGCAGTTTATCTGGGGCAGGCGACTATGGCTACACCTTC
CDR3aa: CASSLSGAGDYGYTF

d_gene: .
j_gene: TRBJ2-7
len: 14
v_gene: TRBV7-9
abundance: .
CDR3nt: TGTGCCAGCAGCTTAGGTGGCGGATCCTACGAGCAGTACTTC
CDR3aa: CASSLGGGSYEQYF

d_gene: .
j_gene: TRBJ1-2
len: 15
v_gene: TRBV27
abundance: .
CDR3nt: TGTGCCAGCAGTTTGAACGGGGCAGGGGCCTATGGCTACACCTTC
CDR3aa: CASSLNGAGAYGYTF

d_gene: .
j_gene: TRBJ2-7
len: 18
v_gene: TRBV11-3
abundance: .
CDR3nt: TGTGCCAGCAGCTTAGTGTTGTGTGCACTGGTCCCTTCCTACGAGCAGTACTTC
CDR3aa: CASSLVLCALVPSYEQYF

d_gene: .
j_gene: TRBJ1-4
len: 13
v_gene: TRBV18
abundance: few
CDR3nt: TGTGCCAGCTCACTAAACAGGGAAGAAAAACTGTTTTTT
CDR3aa: CASSLNREEKLFF

d_gene: TRBD2
j_gene: TRBJ2-1
len: 15
v_gene: TRBV18
abundance: .
CDR3nt: TGTGCCAGCTCACCTATAGCGGGGGGGCTAAATGAGCAGTTCTTC
CDR3aa: CASSPIAGGLNEQFF

d_gene: TRBD1
j_gene: TRBJ2-2
len: 17
v_gene: TRBV7-9
abundance: .
CDR3nt: TGTGCCAGCAGCTCACCCCAGGGGGCGCCGGGAACCGGGGAGCTGTTTTTT
CDR3aa: CASSSPQGAPGTGELFF

d_gene: .
j_gene: TRBJ1-2
len: 13
v_gene: TRBV11-2
abundance: .
CDR3nt: TGTGCCAGCAGCGCAGACAGAGCCTATGGCTACACCTTC
CDR3aa: CASSADRAYGYTF

d_gene: TRBD2
j_gene: TRBJ2-7
len: 15
v_gene: TRBV28
abundance: .
CDR3nt: TGTGCCAGCAGTTTCCTACGGACTAGCCTTCGCGAGCAGTACTTC
CDR3aa: CASSFLRTSLREQYF

d_gene: TRBD1
j_gene: TRBJ2-2
len: 16
v_gene: TRBV11-2
abundance: .
CDR3nt: TGTGCCAGCAGCCATTCACCGGGACAGGGTTCCGGGGAGCTGTTTTTT
CDR3aa: CASSHSPGQGSGELFF

d_gene: .
j_gene: TRBJ2-7
len: 14
v_gene: TRBV6-1
abundance: .
CDR3nt: TGTGCCAGCAGTGGATCAACAGGGACCTACGAGCAGTACTTC
CDR3aa: CASSGSTGTYEQYF

d_gene: TRBD2
j_gene: TRBJ2-3
len: 16
v_gene: TRBV7-2
abundance: .
CDR3nt: TGTGCCAGCAGCTTGGGGGTAGCGGGGATAGTGGATACGCAGTATTTT
CDR3aa: CASSLGVAGIVDTQYF

d_gene: .
j_gene: TRBJ1-1
len: 15
v_gene: TRBV5-1
abundance: .
CDR3nt: TGCGCCAGCAGCCCCTCGACAGCAGCGAACACTGAAGCTTTCTTT
CDR3aa: CASSPSTAANTEAFF

d_gene: .
j_gene: TRBJ1-2
len: 13
v_gene: TRBV27
abundance: .
CDR3nt: TGTGCCAGCAGTTTATTGCGGGGTGACGGCTACACCTTC
CDR3aa: CASSLLRGDGYTF

d_gene: TRBD1
j_gene: TRBJ1-2
len: 13
v_gene: TRBV10-1
abundance: large
CDR3nt: TGCGCCAGCAGTGATCGACAGGGTAGCGGCTACACCTTC
CDR3aa: CASSDRQGSGYTF

d_gene: .
j_gene: TRBJ1-2
len: 19
v_gene: TRBV5-1
abundance: .
CDR3nt: TGCGCCAGCAGCCTTTTCGCGGGGGCCGCTAATCCAAGCGACTATGGCTACACCTTC
CDR3aa: CASSLFAGAANPSDYGYTF

d_gene: TRBD1
j_gene: TRBJ1-4
len: 18
v_gene: TRBV5-5
abundance: .
CDR3nt: TGTGCCAGCACCCCTCGACAGGGGGCTGGGGCAACTAATGAAAAACTGTTTTTT
CDR3aa: CASTPRQGAGATNEKLFF

d_gene: .
j_gene: TRBJ2-1
len: 12
v_gene: TRBV9
abundance: few
CDR3nt: TGTGCCAGCAGCGTAGTAGGGGATGAGCAGTTCTTC
CDR3aa: CASSVVGDEQFF

d_gene: TRBD2
j_gene: TRBJ2-1
len: 16
v_gene: TRBV7-9
abundance: .
CDR3nt: TGTGCCAGCAGCCCAGAGACTAGCGGGAGATATGGTGAGCAGTTCTTC
CDR3aa: CASSPETSGRYGEQFF

d_gene: TRBD2
j_gene: TRBJ2-1
len: 16
v_gene: TRBV9
abundance: .
CDR3nt: TGTGCCAGCAGCTCTAGGACTAGCGGGGGGGCAGAAAAGCAGTTCTTC
CDR3aa: CASSSRTSGGAEKQFF

d_gene: .
j_gene: TRBJ1-5
len: 15
v_gene: TRBV7-9
abundance: .
CDR3nt: TGTGCCAGCAGCACAGACAGTATCGGGAATCAGCCCCAGCATTTT
CDR3aa: CASSTDSIGNQPQHF

d_gene: .
j_gene: TRBJ1-1
len: 14
v_gene: TRBV6-6
abundance: .
CDR3nt: TGTGCCAGCAGCCACACTACGGGGAACACTGAAGCTTTCTTT
CDR3aa: CASSHTTGNTEAFF

d_gene: TRBD2
j_gene: TRBJ2-2
len: 15
v_gene: TRBV30
abundance: .
CDR3nt: TGTGCCTGGAGTGGTAGCGGGGCTTACACCGGGGAGCTGTTTTTT
CDR3aa: CAWSGSGAYTGELFF

d_gene: .
j_gene: TRBJ2-2
len: 15
v_gene: TRBV5-1
abundance: .
CDR3nt: TGCGCCAGCAGCTTAAAAGCCGCGAACACCGGGGAGCTGTTTTTT
CDR3aa: CASSLKAANTGELFF

d_gene: TRBD1
j_gene: TRBJ2-5
len: 17
v_gene: TRBV11-2
abundance: once
CDR3nt: TGTGCCAGCAGCTTAGGGATTCGACAGGGCCAGGGGGAGACCCAGTACTTC
CDR3aa: CASSLGIRQGQGETQYF

d_gene: TRBD1
j_gene: TRBJ2-1
len: 16
v_gene: TRBV5-1
abundance: .
CDR3nt: TGCGCCAGCAGCCCGACTGGACAGGGAGATCGAAATGAGCAGTTCTTC
CDR3aa: CASSPTGQGDRNEQFF

d_gene: .
j_gene: TRBJ2-1
len: 15
v_gene: TRBV6-5
abundance: .
CDR3nt: TGTGCCAGCAGTTACTCAAGGACCGGCTTAGGAGGGCAGTTCTTC
CDR3aa: CASSYSRTGLGGQFF

d_gene: .
j_gene: TRBJ1-6
len: 17
v_gene: TRBV7-6
abundance: .
CDR3nt: TGTGCCAGCAGCTTAGCACGCCAGGGAAACTATAATTCACCCCTCCACTTT
CDR3aa: CASSLARQGNYNSPLHF

d_gene: .
j_gene: TRBJ2-1
len: 15
v_gene: TRBV5-1
abundance: once
CDR3nt: TGCGCCAGCAGCTTGACGGGAGACTCCTACAATGAGCAGTTCTTC
CDR3aa: CASSLTGDSYNEQFF